Listed below are T cell receptor beta chains from one sample, sequenced in a study of T cells in Graves' hyperthyroidism and ophthalmopathy. MiXCR was run by TCRdb on the multiplex PCR reads, yielding one entry per CDR3 protein. This sample has about 580,000 distinct CDR3 sequences; approximately 15% occur once, and the top ten carry almost 6%. Sequencing input: blood. The origin of the receptors is a woman in her twenties or thirties with Graves' hyperthyroidism that later progressed to Graves' ophthalmopathy. The CDR3 runs from the conserved cysteine through the conserved F or W. The order of the fields is D gene, J gene, clone size, V gene, CDR3 protein, CDR3 DNA. D genes are given only for firm matches. Expanded clones get a size class; other rows say once, few or many, or leave the size out.

D: .; J: TRBJ1-4; size: few; V: TRBV6-2/TRBV6-3; CDR3: CASSYGANEKLFF; DNA: TGTGCCAGCAGTTACGGGGCAAATGAAAAACTGTTTTTT
D: .; J: TRBJ1-1; size: .; V: TRBV7-4; CDR3: CASNQLKRENTEAFF; DNA: TGTGCCAGCAACCAATTGAAAAGGGAGAACACTGAAGCTTTCTTT
D: TRBD2; J: TRBJ2-7; size: many; V: TRBV30; CDR3: CAQLGTSGISDEQYF; DNA: TGTGCCCAGTTAGGGACTAGCGGGATATCGGACGAGCAGTACTTC
D: .; J: TRBJ2-5; size: many; V: TRBV6-5; CDR3: CASSYSLPGTLQETQYF; DNA: TGTGCCAGCAGTTACTCTTTGCCGGGGACTCTCCAAGAGACCCAGTACTTC
D: TRBD2; J: TRBJ2-3; size: many; V: TRBV27; CDR3: CASNSGGGLYTDTQYF; DNA: TGTGCCAGTAACAGTGGGGGGGGACTCTACACAGATACGCAGTATTTT
D: .; J: TRBJ1-1; size: many; V: TRBV28; CDR3: CASIDRYTEAFF; DNA: TGTGCCAGCATTGACCGGTACACTGAAGCTTTCTTT
D: .; J: TRBJ2-5; size: many; V: TRBV28; CDR3: CASSFSQGRETQYF; DNA: TGTGCCAGCAGTTTTAGCCAGGGACGAGAGACCCAGTACTTC
D: TRBD1; J: TRBJ1-1; size: few; V: TRBV6-5; CDR3: CASNYRGVNTEAFF; DNA: TGTGCCAGCAATTACAGGGGGGTGAACACTGAAGCTTTCTTT
D: .; J: TRBJ2-4; size: .; V: TRBV6-6; CDR3: CASGSSESRGYF; DNA: TGTGCCAGCGGTTCTTCTGAGAGCAGGGGGTACTTC
D: .; J: TRBJ1-6; size: many; V: TRBV28; CDR3: CASSLLPGRNNSPLHF; DNA: TGTGCCAGCAGTTTGTTGCCGGGCAGAAATAATTCACCCCTCCACTTT
D: .; J: TRBJ2-3; size: few; V: TRBV9; CDR3: CASSARDISTDTQYF; DNA: TGTGCCAGCAGCGCCCGGGACATTAGCACAGATACGCAGTATTTT
D: TRBD1; J: TRBJ2-5; size: many; V: TRBV12-3/TRBV12-4; CDR3: CASSPTDRAQTQYF; DNA: TGTGCCAGCAGCCCCACAGACAGGGCACAGACCCAGTACTTC
D: TRBD2; J: TRBJ2-7; size: .; V: TRBV5-5; CDR3: CASSLSLTSVPYEQYF; DNA: TGTGCCAGCAGCTTATCTTTAACTAGCGTTCCCTACGAGCAGTACTTC
D: TRBD1; J: TRBJ2-3; size: .; V: TRBV5-1; CDR3: CASSLDPGQGSDTQYF; DNA: TGCGCCAGCAGCTTGGATCCGGGACAGGGTTCAGATACGCAGTATTTT
D: .; J: TRBJ1-5; size: many; V: TRBV27; CDR3: CASSLKGDQPQHF; DNA: TGCGCCAGCAGCTTGAAGGGAGATCAGCCCCAGCATTTT
D: .; J: TRBJ2-2; size: many; V: TRBV24-1; CDR3: CATKARNTGELFF; DNA: TGTGCCACCAAAGCCAGGAACACCGGGGAGCTGTTTTTT
D: .; J: TRBJ1-4; size: many; V: TRBV5-1; CDR3: CASSLGTGTLNEKLFF; DNA: TGCGCCAGCAGCTTGGGGACCGGGACACTAAATGAAAAACTGTTTTTT
D: .; J: TRBJ1-2; size: .; V: TRBV3-1; CDR3: CASSEGASYGCTF; DNA: TGTGCCAGCAGCGAGGGAGCGAGCTATGGCTGCACCTTC
D: TRBD1; J: TRBJ1-2; size: few; V: TRBV7-9; CDR3: CASSSVTGTGYGYTF; DNA: TGTGCCAGCAGCTCTGTGACAGGGACTGGATATGGCTACACCTTC
D: .; J: TRBJ2-3; size: many; V: TRBV19; CDR3: CASSTWTVSTDTQYF; DNA: TGTGCCAGTAGTACCTGGACGGTTAGCACAGATACGCAGTATTTT
D: .; J: TRBJ2-7; size: many; V: TRBV11-3; CDR3: CASSSLKGGALLEQYF; DNA: TGTGCCAGCAGCTCCCTTAAGGGCGGGGCCCTCCTGGAGCAGTACTTC
D: .; J: TRBJ1-3; size: many; V: TRBV7-6; CDR3: CASSFLHHSGNTIYF; DNA: TGTGCCAGCAGCTTTCTTCACCACTCTGGAAACACCATATATTTT
D: .; J: TRBJ1-2; size: many; V: TRBV20-1; CDR3: CSARDHRANGYTF; DNA: TGCAGTGCTAGAGATCACCGGGCCAATGGCTACACCTTC
D: TRBD1; J: TRBJ1-5; size: many; V: TRBV29-1; CDR3: CSVEGTGDNQPQHF; DNA: TGCAGCGTTGAAGGGACAGGGGACAATCAGCCCCAGCATTTT
D: TRBD2; J: TRBJ2-3; size: many; V: TRBV3-1; CDR3: CASSQVPSSGMGTDTQYF; DNA: TGTGCCAGCAGCCAAGTCCCCTCTAGCGGAATGGGCACAGATACGCAGTATTTT